The text below deals with one T cell receptor beta chain. The antigen is undetermined. These data are taken from a study of cytomegalovirus exposure and HLA in healthy donors. This CDR3 contains 12 residues. Germline V gene data show CDR1 as PRHDT and CDR2 as FYEKMQ (reference sequence). V gave up 5 bases and J gave up 8 bases, with 12 bases separating them. Study-level points and caveats: The study designated roughly 150 TCR beta chains cytomegalovirus-associated. It was confirmed in vitro that a few of the CMV-associated chains were specific for CMV antigens.

Here immunoSEQ multiplex PCR was the method, and the copy in TCRdb shows in-frame clones only, minus some. The data hold about 56,000 clones, with 90% to 95% observed a single time. This clonotype was obtained from a man between 18 and 29 years old in good health and CMV-seronegative. The sequenced material came from PBMCs. The chain combines TRBV13 with TRBJ1-1; D is uncertain. The CDR3 DNA follows: TGTGCCAGCAGCCCGAGGGTAGGGGAAGCTTTCTTT. This codes for CASSPRVGEAFF.